These 31 T cell receptor beta chains originate from one sample sequenced in a study of blood T cell repertoires in COVID-19. Sequencing was performed with immunoSEQ multiplex PCR; in TCRdb, only in-frame clones are kept and a portion is missing. The top ten hold about 2.3% of the sample, which has 250,000 to 300,000 clones, approximately 91% seen once. Sequencing was performed on PBMCs or T cells enriched from blood (not recorded which). Receptor source: a woman between 35 and 50 years old with acute COVID-19.

The chain carries TRBV2 and TRBJ2-6, with D possibly matching TRBD1 (5 bases). Germline V lookup: CDR1 SNHLY, CDR2 FYNNEI. This CDR3 has 16 amino acids. Trimming shortened V by 7 bases and J by 0 bases, and 13 bases separated the two germline ends. CDR3 in amino acids: CASKVHDSSGANVLTF. The CDR3 region has the DNA TGTGCCAGCAAGGTCCATGACAGCTCTGGGGCCAACGTCCTGACTTTC. Drawing the rest from reference TRBV2 and TRBJ2-6, the complete variable domain is EPEVTQTPSHQVTQMGQEVILRCVPISNHLYFYWYRQILGQKVEFLVSFYNNEISEKSEIFDDQFSVERPDGSNFTLKIRSTKLEDSAMYFCASKVHDSSGANVLTFGAGSRLTVL.

The V call is TRBV30, the J call TRBJ1-2, with 10 bases identical to TRBD1. This CDR3 region has 14 residues. Germline CDR1 reads GTSNPN; CDR2 reads SVGIG (reference sequence). V lost 4 bases and J lost 4; bases outside the gene matches: 6. The CDR3 DNA reads as TGTGCCTGGAAGGACAGGGGGGGCCCCTATGGCTACACCTTC. The encoded protein is CAWKDRGGPYGYTF.

The V call is TRBV24-1, the J call TRBJ2-2; D uncertain. Trimming removed 8 bases from V and 0 bases from J, with 9 bases in between. In germline, CDR1 is KGHDR, CDR2 SFDVKD. The CDR3 extends over 14 amino acids. Written as DNA, the CDR3 is TGTGCCACCATGCCCAGCGCGAACACCGGGGAGCTGTTTTTT. Amino acids: CATMPSANTGELFF.

This sequence joins TRBV7-2 and TRBJ2-3; 11 nucleotides line up with TRBD2. The CDR3 spans 16 residues. Germline trimming cut 1 base from V and 1 base from J; bases unmatched to any gene: 1. Germline V gene lookup returns CDR1 SGHTA and CDR2 FQGNSA. The CDR3 loop reads CASSLELAGGTDTQYF. CDR3 DNA sequence: TGTGCCAGCAGCTTAGAACTAGCGGGGGGCACAGATACGCAGTATTTT.

This rearrangement joins TRBV18 to TRBJ2-1, with D perhaps matching TRBD1 (6 bases). This CDR3 region has 15 residues. V lost 1 base, J lost 5 bases, and 12 bases lay in between. The V gene's germline CDR1 is KGHSH and CDR2 LQKENI. DNA of the CDR3: TGTGCCAGCTCACCACAGGGGACAAGGGACAATGAGCAGTTCTTC. It yields the protein CASSPQGTRDNEQFF.

The rearrangement links TRBV6-5 to TRBJ2-7, with D possibly matching TRBD1 (5 bases). Trimming cost V 6 bases and J 6 bases, with 15 bases left between them. Germline CDR1 reads MNHEY; CDR2 reads SVGAGI. This CDR3 is built from 13 residues. For the CDR3, the DNA is TGTGCCAGCAGCGGTTCAGGGTTCGGCGAGCAGTACTTC. Its translation: CASSGSGFGEQYF.

The rearrangement joins TRBV6-5 to TRBJ1-3; unclear D gene. Germline V gene data show CDR1 as MNHEY and CDR2 as SVGAGI. This CDR3 comprises 13 residues. Trimming took 7 bases from V and 4 from J, leaving 11 bases between them. The CDR3 sequence: CASKFTAGNTIYF. The DNA of the CDR3 is TGTGCCAGCAAGTTCACAGCCGGAAACACCATATATTTT.

The chain links TRBV6-6 to TRBJ2-1; D is ambiguous. Per germline, CDR1 MNHNY and CDR2 SVGAGI (reference sequence). The CDR3 is 13 amino acids. The ends were cut back, 2 bases at V and 13 bases at J, with 15 bases in the middle. The CDR3 is CASSYADRSPQFF. The CDR3 DNA follows: TGTGCCAGCAGTTACGCGGATCGTAGCCCTCAGTTCTTC.

This sequence joins TRBV19 and TRBJ2-5, with 7 bases lining up with TRBD2. The CDR3 is 16 amino acids. Trimming at V came to 3 bases and at J to 2 bases, leaving 9 bases not matched to a gene. The germline gives CDR1 LNHDA, CDR2 SQIVND (reference sequence). In nucleotides, the CDR3 is TGTGCCAGTAGTATTGGGGGAGGGAGGGCTCAAGAGACCCAGTACTTC. Residues: CASSIGGGRAQETQYF.

The CDR3 DNA is TGTGCCAGCAGTTTAATAGGGACAGGGGGTTTTGGGACCCAGTACTTC. The encoded protein is CASSLIGTGGFGTQYF. This chain connects TRBV27 to TRBJ2-5; 11 nucleotides match TRBD1. The length of the CDR3 is 16 residues. CDR1 is MNHEY, CDR2 SMNVEV, per germline (reference sequence). The trim removed 2 bases at V and 7 bases at J, leaving 9 bases unmatched.

The J gene is TRBJ1-1, the V gene TRBV29-1, with TRBD1 identical over 12 bases. With V trimmed by 3 bases and J by 6 bases, 2 bases remained unmatched. The CDR3 is 13 residues long. Germline CDR1 and CDR2: SQVTM and ANQGSEA. The CDR3 region is CSVDGTGGPEAFF. As DNA, the CDR3 is TGCAGCGTTGATGGGACAGGGGGCCCTGAAGCTTTCTTT.

The gene calls are TRBV5-1 and TRBJ2-3, with a weak D call TRBD2 (6 bases). The CDR3 length is 16 residues. The V gene lost 0 bases and the J gene lost 1 base, with 12 bases spanning the gap. In germline, CDR1 is SGHRS, CDR2 YFSETQ. The CDR3 region has the DNA TGCGCCAGCAGCTTGGGTGCGGGGAGAGGCACAGATACGCAGTATTTT. Translated, it gives CASSLGAGRGTDTQYF. The full variable domain, its missing parts supplied by reference TRBV5-1 and TRBJ2-3, is KAGVTQTPRYLIKTRGQQVTLSCSPISGHRSVSWYQQTPGQGLQFLFEYFSETQRNKGNFPGRFSGRQFSNSRSEMNVSTLELGDSALYLCASSLGAGRGTDTQYFGPGTRLTVL.

V is TRBV5-1 and J is TRBJ2-1; 10 bases match TRBD2. CDR1 is SGHRS and CDR2 is YFSETQ in the germline V gene. The CDR3 spans 15 residues. The junction had 13 bases not matched to a gene; V was cut back by 4 bases and J by 12 bases. In DNA form, the CDR3 reads TGCGCCAGCAGCCAACCAGGACTAGCGGTCGGGGGGCAGTTCTTC. This gives the protein CASSQPGLAVGGQFF.

The gene calls are TRBV24-1 and TRBJ2-3, with 11 nucleotides matching TRBD2. J gave up 2 bases and V 6 bases, and 3 bases lay outside the gene matches. Germline CDR1 reads KGHDR; CDR2 reads SFDVKD. There are 15 residues in the CDR3. The chain's CDR3 is CATSTSGRLTDTQYF. CDR3 DNA: TGTGCCACCAGTACTAGCGGGAGACTCACAGATACGCAGTATTTT.

As concerns this clone: Other DNA sequences from this sample encode an identical CDR3 as well. The rearrangement joins TRBV4-3 to TRBJ1-4; 9 positions match TRBD1. This CDR3 has 18 residues. Germline assignment: CDR1 LGHNA and CDR2 YSLEER. The junction had 12 bases not matched to a gene; V was cut back by 5 bases and J by 2 bases. This CDR3 is CASSVGGGTGRTNEKLFF. As DNA, the CDR3 is TGCGCCAGCAGCGTCGGGGGGGGGACAGGGAGGACTAATGAAAAACTGTTTTTT.

V usage is TRBV11-2 and J usage is TRBJ1-4; no clear D. Germline assignment: CDR1 SGHAT and CDR2 FQNNGV. There are 17 residues in the CDR3. V was pared by 6 bases and J by 2 bases, with 19 bases between. The CDR3, as DNA: TGTGCCAGCAGTTCCTATGCCCGATTTCGGACTAATGAAAAACTGTTTTTT. Translated, it gives CASSSYARFRTNEKLFF.

The chain is built from TRBV6-5 and TRBJ1-2; TRBD1 matches at 7 bases. The CDR3 has 15 residues. Germline V gene data show CDR1 as MNHEY and CDR2 as SVGAGI. Trimming cost V 0 bases and J 3 bases; bases outside gene matches: 4. CDR3 DNA: TGTGCCAGCAGTTACTCAGGGGGCGGGTACTATGGCTACACCTTC. Translating gives CASSYSGGGYYGYTF.

This clone was found once. DNA for the CDR3: TGTGCCAGCAGCAAAGTGTTTTACCCTACGACAGACCTTTATAGCAATCAGCCCCAGCATTTT. Translation gives CASSKVFYPTTDLYSNQPQHF. The V call is TRBV21-1, the J call TRBJ1-5; whether TRBD1, the table's D call, matches the DNA was not checked. TRBV21-1 is recorded as a pseudogene. The CDR3 covers 21 residues.

The chain joins TRBV7-9 to TRBJ1-2; D is perhaps TRBD1 (5 bases). The germline CDR1 and CDR2 sequences are SEHNR and FQNEAQ (reference sequence). Deletions cut 3 bases from V and 8 bases from J, with 22 bases between. The CDR3 length is 16 residues. The chain's CDR3 is CASSFAGGTETAGYTF. In DNA form, the CDR3 reads TGTGCCAGCAGCTTCGCGGGGGGTACTGAGACGGCAGGCTACACCTTC.

This chain joins TRBV25-1 and TRBJ2-3; D perhaps matches TRBD2 (6 bases). CDR3 length equals 15 residues. Germline V gene sequence: CDR1 MGHDK, CDR2 SYGVNS. V was trimmed by 7 bases and J by 0 bases, leaving 14 bases between them. The CDR3 is CASTLGLSSTDTQYF. CDR3 sequence (DNA): TGTGCCAGCACCCTTGGACTAAGCAGCACAGATACGCAGTATTTT.

The chain uses TRBV5-3 and TRBJ1-1; TRBD1 might be the D (6 bases). TRBV5-3 is recorded as an ORF, its role being uncertain. The CDR3 runs 17 residues. The V gene lost 4 bases and the J gene lost 1 base, with 20 bases spanning the gap. DNA of the CDR3: TGTGCCAGAAGCCGCCGCGGGGGCTCCGGACAGAACACTGAAGCTTTCTTT. Amino acids: CARSRRGGSGQNTEAFF.

The CDR3 protein is CASSLTGGVNTEAFF. CDR3 nucleotides: TGTGCCAGCAGCTTGACAGGGGGAGTGAACACTGAAGCTTTCTTT. The rearrangement uses TRBV5-5 and TRBJ1-1, with 8 bases that match TRBD1. CDR3 length: 15 amino acids. The V segment lost 1 base and the J segment 0 bases; nucleotides outside the gene matches: 2. Germline V lookup: CDR1 SGHKS, CDR2 YYEKEE (reference sequence).

This clone has just a few counts. The chain links TRBV29-1 to TRBJ2-1; 14 bases agree with TRBD2. V lost 4 bases and J lost 9; bases outside the gene matches: 8. Per germline, CDR1 SQVTM and CDR2 ANQGSEA. The CDR3 length is 15 residues. The CDR3 nucleotides read TGCAGCGTTGGCCCGACTAGCGGGGGGGCCGGTGAGCAGTTCTTC. As protein: CSVGPTSGGAGEQFF.

This clone has only one observation. The rearrangement uses TRBV7-2 and TRBJ2-1; 8 bases line up with TRBD2. Germline CDR1 reads SGHTA; CDR2 reads FQGNSA. The CDR3 totals 17 residues. Trimming took 3 bases from V and 7 from J; bases not matched to a gene: 14. The DNA for the CDR3 is TGTGCCAGCAGCTTCGGACGGAGCGGGGGTTCGACAAATGAGCAGTTCTTC. Protein: CASSFGRSGGSTNEQFF. The whole variable domain, remainder taken from reference TRBV7-2 and TRBJ2-1, is GAGVSQSPSNKVTEKGKDVELRCDPISGHTALYWYRQSLGQGLEFLIYFQGNSAPDKSGLPSDRFSAERTGGSVSTLTIQRTQQEDSAVYLCASSFGRSGGSTNEQFFGPGTRLTVL.

This rearrangement joins TRBV7-9 to TRBJ1-5; 11 bases map to TRBD1. The V gene end was trimmed by 5 bases and the J gene end by 2 bases; junction bases not matched to a gene: 8. CDR3 length: 17 amino acids. Germline V gene data show CDR1 as SEHNR and CDR2 as FQNEAQ (reference sequence). CDR3 sequence reads: CASSAARTGGRNQPQHF. Here the CDR3 DNA reads TGTGCCAGCAGCGCCGCTCGGACAGGGGGCCGCAATCAGCCCCAGCATTTT. The full variable domain, its missing parts supplied by reference TRBV7-9 and TRBJ1-5, is DTGVSQNPRHKITKRGQNVTFRCDPISEHNRLYWYRQTLGQGPEFLTYFQNEAQLEKSRLLSDRFSAERPKGSFSTLEIQRTEQGDSAMYLCASSAARTGGRNQPQHFGDGTRLSIL.

This chain links TRBV29-1 with TRBJ1-5, with 8 positions matching TRBD1. Germline V gene sequence: CDR1 SQVTM, CDR2 ANQGSEA. J was trimmed by 7 bases and V by 6 bases; bases with no gene match: 11. This CDR3 has 14 residues. This CDR3 reads CSVLDGQGGQPQHF. The CDR3 DNA sequence: TGCAGCGTCCTGGATGGACAGGGAGGGCAGCCCCAGCATTTT.

The gene calls are TRBV13 and TRBJ1-1, with a weak D call TRBD1 (5 bases). Trimming removed 0 bases from V and 11 bases from J, with 13 bases in between. CDR1 and CDR2 from the germline V gene are PRHDT and FYEKMQ (reference sequence). The CDR3 contains 13 residues. CDR3 region: CASSLGEKGVAFF. The CDR3 region has the DNA TGTGCCAGCAGCTTAGGCGAGAAAGGGGTGGCTTTCTTT.

This chain joins TRBV10-1 and TRBJ2-7, with TRBD1 identical over 9 bases. CDR1 WNHNN and CDR2 SYGVQD come from the germline V gene (reference sequence). The V gene end was trimmed by 1 base and the J gene end by 5 bases; junction bases not matched to a gene: 21. The CDR3 loop spans 20 amino acids. CDR3 coding DNA: TGCGCCAGCAGTGAGTTTTTATCGGGGACTCCGGGACAGGGTATCGACGAGCAGTACTTC. Translation gives CASSEFLSGTPGQGIDEQYF.

The chain uses TRBV7-8 and TRBJ1-2; D is perhaps TRBD1 (6 bases). V was trimmed by 5 bases and J by 10 bases, leaving 17 bases between them. The germline CDR1 and CDR2 sequences are SGHVS and FQNEAQ. This CDR3 contains 13 residues. The CDR3 region has the DNA TGTGCCAGCAGCCTATACAGGGCAGGAGACTACACCTTC. Translation: CASSLYRAGDYTF. The full variable domain, its missing parts supplied by reference TRBV7-8 and TRBJ1-2, is GAGVSQSPRYKVAKRGQDVALRCDPISGHVSLFWYQQALGQGPEFLTYFQNEAQLDKSGLPSDRFFAERPEGSVSTLKIQRTQQEDSAVYLCASSLYRAGDYTFGSGTRLTVV.

The rearrangement uses TRBV30 and TRBJ2-2; D is perhaps TRBD2 (6 bases). V was pared by 8 bases and J by 0 bases, with 10 bases between. Looked up from germline, CDR1 is GTSNPN and CDR2 is SVGIG (reference sequence). CDR3 length equals 13 residues. The CDR3 DNA reads as TGTGCCGGGGGGTTCGCGAACACCGGGGAGCTGTTTTTT. Amino acid sequence: CAGGFANTGELFF.

The rearrangement uses TRBV4-1 and TRBJ1-2; no firm D call. Germline V lookup: CDR1 MGHRA, CDR2 YSYEKL. Trimming left V 2 bases short and J 3 bases short, with 16 bases between. The CDR3 length is 16 residues. As DNA, the CDR3 is TGCGCCAGCAGCCAAAGGCCCGAGGAGGGAGACTATGGCTACACCTTC. Translating gives CASSQRPEEGDYGYTF.